A selection of T cell receptor beta chains follows, all from one sample in a study of T cells in localized non-small cell lung cancer. The protocol was immunoSEQ multiplex PCR, while the TCRdb copy is restricted to in-frame clones and leaves out a portion. Found here are 20,000 to 25,000 clones, over 80% of them singletons; the top ten hold 10% to 15%. The specimen comprised PBMCs, sampled before any cancer treatment. The receptors were gathered from a man aged 35 to 70 with stage II squamous cell lung carcinoma. Each CDR3 is given with its conserved first and last residue. D genes are given only for firm matches. Clone size appears in some rows only: once, few, many, or a class for an expanded clone.

>TRBJ2-2|once|TRBD1|TRBV10-2
CAGGQGNTGELFF
TGCGCCGGGGGACAGGGAAACACCGGGGAGCTGTTTTTT
>TRBJ1-1|NA|NA|TRBV19
CASSGSAMNTEAFF
TGTGCCAGTAGTGGGTCGGCGATGAACACTGAAGCTTTCTTT
>TRBJ2-5|NA|TRBD2|TRBV5-4
CASSNSGTQETQYF
TGTGCCAGCAGCAATAGCGGGACACAAGAGACCCAGTACTTC
>TRBJ2-2|NA|NA|TRBV27
CASSLLVDTGELFF
TGTGCCAGCAGTTTATTAGTTGACACCGGGGAGCTGTTTTTT
>TRBJ1-2|NA|NA|TRBV5-6
CASSQVRRYGYTF
TGTGCCAGCAGTCAAGTTAGGAGGTATGGCTACACCTTC
>TRBJ2-3|NA|NA|TRBV12-5
CASGLVIQGDTQYF
TGTGCTAGTGGTTTGGTAATTCAGGGTGATACGCAGTATTTT
>TRBJ2-6|NA|TRBD1|TRBV10-2
CASTGQGRAGANVLTF
TGCGCCAGCACTGGACAGGGGCGGGCTGGGGCCAACGTCCTGACTTTC
>TRBJ1-4|NA|TRBD1|TRBV27
CASSWRGGRGQILFF
TGTGCCAGCAGTTGGCGCGGGGGCAGGGGGCAGATACTGTTTTTT
>TRBJ1-1|few|TRBD1|TRBV29-1
CSVRDRAWGEAFF
TGCAGCGTGAGGGACAGGGCTTGGGGTGAAGCTTTCTTT
>TRBJ2-5|NA|NA|TRBV11-3
CASSLAGAQETQYF
TGTGCCAGCAGCTTAGCGGGGGCCCAAGAGACCCAGTACTTC
>TRBJ2-1|NA|NA|TRBV19
CASSAGGVYNEQFF
TGTGCCAGTAGCGCCGGGGGCGTCTACAATGAGCAGTTCTTC
>TRBJ2-2|NA|TRBD2|TRBV30
CAWSMTGTTFGELFF
TGTGCCTGGAGTATGACCGGGACTACATTCGGGGAGCTGTTTTTT
>TRBJ2-1|NA|NA|TRBV6-5
CASSYDPVSYNEQFF
TGTGCCAGCAGTTACGACCCCGTCTCCTACAATGAGCAGTTCTTC
>TRBJ1-2|NA|TRBD1|TRBV7-6
CASSSQGLSGYTF
TGTGCCAGCAGCTCACAGGGGCTATCGGGGTACACCTTC
>TRBJ2-1|few|NA|TRBV5-3
CARSLREQGCDEQFF
TGTGCCAGAAGCTTGCGGGAGCAGGGTTGTGATGAGCAGTTCTTC
>TRBJ2-7|NA|TRBD2|TRBV7-7
CASSPWEAGGLDEQYF
TGTGCCAGCAGCCCATGGGAAGCGGGAGGTCTAGACGAGCAGTACTTC
>TRBJ1-1|few|NA|TRBV5-1
CASLTPGTTEAFF
TGCGCCAGCCTAACACCGGGGACTACTGAAGCTTTCTTT
>TRBJ1-2|NA|NA|TRBV19
CAAATGQANYGYTF
TGTGCTGCAGCCACAGGACAAGCTAACTATGGCTACACCTTC
>TRBJ2-1|NA|TRBD2|TRBV5-1
CASSVTSGFSNEQFF
TGCGCCAGCAGCGTGACTAGCGGGTTCTCAAATGAGCAGTTCTTC
>TRBJ2-2|NA|NA|TRBV11-2
CASSLVRDGELFF
TGTGCCAGCAGCTTAGTCCGGGACGGGGAGCTGTTTTTT
>TRBJ1-4|NA|TRBD1|TRBV2
CASGGQGYNEKLFF
TGTGCCAGCGGCGGACAGGGCTATAATGAAAAACTGTTTTTT
>TRBJ2-1|NA|NA|TRBV11-3
CASSFGSLNNEQFF
TGTGCCAGCAGCTTCGGGTCACTGAACAATGAGCAGTTCTTC
>TRBJ1-1|NA|TRBD1|TRBV6-6
CASILPGQLNTEAFF
TGTGCCAGCATTTTGCCGGGACAGCTGAACACTGAAGCTTTCTTT
>TRBJ2-7|NA|NA|TRBV11-3
CASSPYIGGNSYEQYF
TGTGCCAGCAGCCCCTATATTGGGGGTAATTCCTACGAGCAGTACTTC
>TRBJ2-1|NA|NA|TRBV11-3
CASTKDNPYNEQFF
TGTGCCAGCACCAAGGACAATCCCTACAATGAGCAGTTCTTC
>TRBJ1-2|NA|NA|TRBV6-5
CASSAGTHTWGGYTF
TGTGCCAGCAGTGCCGGGACACACACTTGGGGTGGCTACACCTTC
>TRBJ1-1|once|TRBD1|TRBV19
CASSIDNAGGTEAFF
TGTGCCAGTAGTATAGACAATGCAGGGGGCACTGAAGCTTTCTTT
>TRBJ1-1|NA|TRBD1|TRBV29-1
CSGSGQGARGTEAFF
TGCAGCGGGTCGGGACAGGGGGCGCGAGGAACTGAAGCTTTCTTT
>TRBJ1-5|NA|NA|TRBV5-6
CASSYGQRVQPQHF
TGTGCCAGCAGCTATGGACAGCGGGTTCAGCCCCAGCATTTT